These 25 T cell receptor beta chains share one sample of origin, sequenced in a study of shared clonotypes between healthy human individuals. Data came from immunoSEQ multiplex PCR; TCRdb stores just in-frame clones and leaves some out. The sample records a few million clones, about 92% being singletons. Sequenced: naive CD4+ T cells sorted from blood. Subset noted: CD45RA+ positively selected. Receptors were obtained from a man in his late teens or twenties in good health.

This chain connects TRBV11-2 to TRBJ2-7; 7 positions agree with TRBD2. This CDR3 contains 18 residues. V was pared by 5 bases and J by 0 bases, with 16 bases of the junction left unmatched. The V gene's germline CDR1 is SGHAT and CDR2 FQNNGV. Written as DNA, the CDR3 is TGTGCCAGCAGCGATCTCTTTGAGTGGCCTAGCGGCTCCTACGAGCAGTACTTC. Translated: CASSDLFEWPSGSYEQYF.

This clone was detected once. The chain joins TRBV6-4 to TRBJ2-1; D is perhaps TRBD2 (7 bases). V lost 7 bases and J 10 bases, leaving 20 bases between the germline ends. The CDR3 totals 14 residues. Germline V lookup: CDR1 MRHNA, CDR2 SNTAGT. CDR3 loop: CASKPSPGGKEQFF. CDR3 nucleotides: TGTGCCAGCAAGCCCTCCCCGGGGGGCAAAGAGCAGTTCTTC.

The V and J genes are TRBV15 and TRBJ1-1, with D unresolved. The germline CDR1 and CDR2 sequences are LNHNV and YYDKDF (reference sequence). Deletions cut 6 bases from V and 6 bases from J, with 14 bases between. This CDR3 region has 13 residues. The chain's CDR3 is CATRGLQRPEAFF. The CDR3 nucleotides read TGTGCCACCAGGGGCCTTCAGAGGCCTGAAGCTTTCTTT.

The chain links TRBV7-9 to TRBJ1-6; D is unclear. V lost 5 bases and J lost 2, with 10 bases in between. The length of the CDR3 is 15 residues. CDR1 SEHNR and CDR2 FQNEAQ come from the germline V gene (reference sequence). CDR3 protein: CASSPEQTYNSPLHF. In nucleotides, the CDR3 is TGTGCCAGCAGCCCCGAACAGACCTATAATTCACCCCTCCACTTT.

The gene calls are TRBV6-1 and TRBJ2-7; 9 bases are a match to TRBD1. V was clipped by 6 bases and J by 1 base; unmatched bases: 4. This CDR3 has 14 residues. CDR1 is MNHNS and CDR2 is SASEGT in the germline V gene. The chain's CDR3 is CASRTGTGSYEQYF. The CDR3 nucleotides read TGTGCCAGCAGGACCGGGACAGGGTCCTACGAGCAGTACTTC.

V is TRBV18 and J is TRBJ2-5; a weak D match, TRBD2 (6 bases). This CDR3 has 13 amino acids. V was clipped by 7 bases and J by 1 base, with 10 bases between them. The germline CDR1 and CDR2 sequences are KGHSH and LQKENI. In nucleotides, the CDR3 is TGTGCCAGCTACCGGGACTTCCAAGAGACCCAGTACTTC. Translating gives CASYRDFQETQYF.

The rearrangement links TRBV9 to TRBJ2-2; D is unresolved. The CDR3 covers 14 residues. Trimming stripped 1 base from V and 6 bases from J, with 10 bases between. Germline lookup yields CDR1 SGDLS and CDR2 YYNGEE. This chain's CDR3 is CASSVQASAGELFF. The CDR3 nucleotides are TGTGCCAGCAGCGTACAAGCATCGGCCGGGGAGCTGTTTTTT. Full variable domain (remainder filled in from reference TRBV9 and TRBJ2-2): DSGVTQTPKHLITATGQRVTLRCSPRSGDLSVYWYQQSLDQGLQFLIQYYNGEERAKGNILERFSAQQFPDLHSELNLSSLELGDSALYFCASSVQASAGELFFGEGSRLTVL.

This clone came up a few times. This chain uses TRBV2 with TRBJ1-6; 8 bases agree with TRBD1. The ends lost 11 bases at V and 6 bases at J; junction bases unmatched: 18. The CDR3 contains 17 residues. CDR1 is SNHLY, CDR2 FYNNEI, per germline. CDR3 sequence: CAYPAGGSEGPNSPLHF. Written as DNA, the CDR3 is TGTGCCTACCCGGCAGGGGGCTCAGAGGGACCTAATTCACCCCTCCACTTT.

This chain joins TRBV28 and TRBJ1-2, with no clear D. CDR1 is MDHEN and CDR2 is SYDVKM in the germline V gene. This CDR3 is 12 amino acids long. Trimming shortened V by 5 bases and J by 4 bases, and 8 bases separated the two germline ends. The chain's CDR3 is CASSPWTYGYTF. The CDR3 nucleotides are TGTGCCAGCAGTCCCTGGACCTATGGCTACACCTTC.

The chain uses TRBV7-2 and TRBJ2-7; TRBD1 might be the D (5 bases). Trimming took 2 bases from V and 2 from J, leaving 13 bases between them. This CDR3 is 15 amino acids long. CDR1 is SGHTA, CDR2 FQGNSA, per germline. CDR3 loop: CASSLSRAYPYEQYF. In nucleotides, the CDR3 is TGTGCCAGCAGCTTAAGCAGGGCCTACCCCTACGAGCAGTACTTC.

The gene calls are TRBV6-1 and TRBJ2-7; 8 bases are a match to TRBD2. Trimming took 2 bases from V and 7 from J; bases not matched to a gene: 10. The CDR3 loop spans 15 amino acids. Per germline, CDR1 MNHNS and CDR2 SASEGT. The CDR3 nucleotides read TGTGCCAGCAGTGAATATAGCGGGGCGCGCTGGGAGCAGTACTTC. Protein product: CASSEYSGARWEQYF.

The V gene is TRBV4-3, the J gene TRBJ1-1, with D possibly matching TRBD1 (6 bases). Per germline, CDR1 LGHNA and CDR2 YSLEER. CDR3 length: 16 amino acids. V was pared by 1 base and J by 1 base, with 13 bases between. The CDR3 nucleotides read TGCGCCAGCAGCCAAGGAGGTGACAGGCAGAACACTGAAGCTTTCTTT. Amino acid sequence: CASSQGGDRQNTEAFF.

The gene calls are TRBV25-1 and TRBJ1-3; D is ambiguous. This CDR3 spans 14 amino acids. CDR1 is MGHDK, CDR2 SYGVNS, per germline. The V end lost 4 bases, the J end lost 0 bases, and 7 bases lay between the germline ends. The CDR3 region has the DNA TGTGCCAGCAGTGCCGAAACCTCTGGAAACACCATATATTTT. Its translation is CASSAETSGNTIYF.

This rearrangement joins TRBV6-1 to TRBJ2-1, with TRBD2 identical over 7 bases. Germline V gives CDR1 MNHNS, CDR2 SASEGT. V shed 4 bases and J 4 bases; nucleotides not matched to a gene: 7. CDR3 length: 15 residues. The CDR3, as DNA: TGTGCCAGCAGTGGGACTAGTGGCCCGTACAATGAGCAGTTCTTC. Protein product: CASSGTSGPYNEQFF.

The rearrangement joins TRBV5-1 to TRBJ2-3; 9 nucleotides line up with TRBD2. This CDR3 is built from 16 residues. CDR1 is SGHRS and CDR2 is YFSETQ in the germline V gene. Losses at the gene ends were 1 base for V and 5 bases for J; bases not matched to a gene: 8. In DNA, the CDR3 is TGCGCCAGCAGCTTGAGCCGCCTAGCGGGGAGAGATACGCAGTATTTT. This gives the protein CASSLSRLAGRDTQYF.

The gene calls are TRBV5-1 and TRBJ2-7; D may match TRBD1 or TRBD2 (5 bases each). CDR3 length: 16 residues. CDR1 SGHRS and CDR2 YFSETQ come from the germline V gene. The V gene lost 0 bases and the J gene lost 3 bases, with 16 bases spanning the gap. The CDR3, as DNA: TGCGCCAGCAGCTTGGGAACCGGGACGGCTAGCTACGAGCAGTACTTC. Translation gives CASSLGTGTASYEQYF.

The CDR3 loop reads CASSYYPDRMGEQYF. The CDR3 DNA reads as TGTGCCAGCAGTTACTACCCGGACCGGATGGGGGAGCAGTACTTC. The chain has TRBV27 and TRBJ2-7; no firm D call. From germline, CDR1 is MNHEY and CDR2 SMNVEV (reference sequence). This CDR3 region has 15 residues. The V end lost 4 bases, the J end lost 7 bases, and 20 bases lay between the germline ends.

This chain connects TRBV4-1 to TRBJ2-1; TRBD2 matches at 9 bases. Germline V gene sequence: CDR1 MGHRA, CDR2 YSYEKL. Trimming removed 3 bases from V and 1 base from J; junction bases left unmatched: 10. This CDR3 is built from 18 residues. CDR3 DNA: TGCGCCAGCAGCCAGGGGAGTAAGACTAGCGGATCCTACAATGAGCAGTTCTTC. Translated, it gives CASSQGSKTSGSYNEQFF.

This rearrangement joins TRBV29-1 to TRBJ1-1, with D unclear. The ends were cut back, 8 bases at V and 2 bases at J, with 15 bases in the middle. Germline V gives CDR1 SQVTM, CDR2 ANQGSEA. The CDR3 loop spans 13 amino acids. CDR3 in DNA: TGCAGCCACTCGAGGACGGTAAACACTGAAGCTTTCTTT. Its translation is CSHSRTVNTEAFF.

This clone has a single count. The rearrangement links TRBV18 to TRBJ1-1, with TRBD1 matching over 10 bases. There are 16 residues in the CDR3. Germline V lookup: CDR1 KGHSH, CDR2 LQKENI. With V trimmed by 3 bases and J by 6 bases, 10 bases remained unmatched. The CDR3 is CASSPRRDRGQPEAFF. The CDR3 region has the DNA TGTGCCAGCTCACCTCGTAGAGACAGGGGGCAGCCTGAAGCTTTCTTT.

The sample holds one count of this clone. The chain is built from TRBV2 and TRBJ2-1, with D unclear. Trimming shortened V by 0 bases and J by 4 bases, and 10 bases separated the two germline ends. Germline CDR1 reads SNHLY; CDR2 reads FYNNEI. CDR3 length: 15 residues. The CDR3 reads CASSEAGFGYNEQFF. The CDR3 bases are TGTGCCAGCAGTGAAGCGGGATTCGGGTACAATGAGCAGTTCTTC. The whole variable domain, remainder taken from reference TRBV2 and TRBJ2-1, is EPEVTQTPSHQVTQMGQEVILRCVPISNHLYFYWYRQILGQKVEFLVSFYNNEISEKSEIFDDQFSVERPDGSNFTLKIRSTKLEDSAMYFCASSEAGFGYNEQFFGPGTRLTVL.

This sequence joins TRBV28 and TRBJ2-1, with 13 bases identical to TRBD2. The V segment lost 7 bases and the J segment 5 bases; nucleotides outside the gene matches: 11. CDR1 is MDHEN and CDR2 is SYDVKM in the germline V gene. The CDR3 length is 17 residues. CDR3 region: CASIPPTGTSGNNEQFF. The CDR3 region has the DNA TGTGCCAGCATCCCCCCTACCGGGACTAGCGGGAACAATGAGCAGTTCTTC.

CDR3 amino acids: CASSPGTGESPLHF. The CDR3 region has the DNA TGTGCCAGCAGTCCCGGGACAGGGGAATCACCCCTCCACTTT. This chain links TRBV28 with TRBJ1-6; 10 bases map to TRBD1. CDR1 MDHEN and CDR2 SYDVKM come from the germline V gene. V was pared by 5 bases and J by 10 bases, with 5 bases of the junction left unmatched. The CDR3 sequence is 14 residues long.

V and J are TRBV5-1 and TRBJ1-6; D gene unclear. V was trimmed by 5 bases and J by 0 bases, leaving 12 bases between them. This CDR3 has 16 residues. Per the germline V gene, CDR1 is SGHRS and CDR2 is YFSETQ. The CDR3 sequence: CASRGIGSSYNSPLHF. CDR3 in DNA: TGCGCCAGCAGGGGGATAGGAAGCTCCTATAATTCACCCCTCCACTTT. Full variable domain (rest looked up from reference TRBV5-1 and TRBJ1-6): KAGVTQTPRYLIKTRGQQVTLSCSPISGHRSVSWYQQTPGQGLQFLFEYFSETQRNKGNFPGRFSGRQFSNSRSEMNVSTLELGDSALYLCASRGIGSSYNSPLHFGNGTRLTVT.

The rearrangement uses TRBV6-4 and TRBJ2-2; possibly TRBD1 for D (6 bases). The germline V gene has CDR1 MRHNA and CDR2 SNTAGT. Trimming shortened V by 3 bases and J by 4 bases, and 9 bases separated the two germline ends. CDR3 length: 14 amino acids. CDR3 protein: CASSEQDSTGELFF. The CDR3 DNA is TGTGCCAGCAGTGAGCAGGACAGCACCGGGGAGCTGTTTTTT.